Each of the 21 T cell receptor beta chains below was sequenced from the same sample in a study of T cell responses to AZD1222 COVID-19 vaccine. The data were produced by immunoSEQ multiplex PCR, yet TCRdb's version contains in-frame clones alone and is incomplete. The table lists about 140,000 clones, approximately 92% of them singletons. Material: peripheral blood, obtained on day 0 of AZD1222 vaccination. The receptors come from an adult in good health.

This chain joins TRBV7-2 and TRBJ2-7, with 10 bases aligning to TRBD2. Germline CDR1 reads SGHTA; CDR2 reads FQGNSA. CDR3 length: 15 amino acids. The V gene end was trimmed by 1 base and the J gene end by 5 bases; junction bases not matched to a gene: 5. The CDR3 protein is CASSLVASGSNEQYF. CDR3 sequence (DNA): TGTGCCAGCAGCTTAGTAGCTAGCGGGAGTAACGAGCAGTACTTC.

A single count supports this clone. J is TRBJ1-1 and V is TRBV5-1; D is uncertain. The V end was cut by 0 bases, the J end by 1 base, with 7 bases between. Germline V gene sequence: CDR1 SGHRS, CDR2 YFSETQ. The CDR3 totals 14 residues. CDR3 protein: CASSLAEQNTEAFF. The CDR3 DNA sequence: TGCGCCAGCAGCTTGGCCGAACAGAACACTGAAGCTTTCTTT.

This sequence joins TRBV28 and TRBJ2-3; no clear D. Germline loops: CDR1 MDHEN, CDR2 SYDVKM. This CDR3 has 13 residues. Trimming stripped 2 bases from V and 8 bases from J, with 11 bases between. CDR3 sequence: CASSLGVLSTQYF. The CDR3 DNA sequence: TGTGCCAGCAGTTTAGGAGTGTTGAGTACGCAGTATTTT. Looking up the rest from reference TRBV28 and TRBJ2-3 gives the full variable domain: DVKVTQSSRYLVKRTGEKVFLECVQDMDHENMFWYRQDPGLGLRLIYFSYDVKMKEKGDIPEGYSVSREKKERFSLILESASTNQTSMYLCASSLGVLSTQYFGPGTRLTVL.

V usage is TRBV29-1 and J usage is TRBJ1-1, with D unresolved. CDR3 size: 10 residues. The germline V gene has CDR1 SQVTM and CDR2 ANQGSEA. V gave up 8 bases and J gave up 11 bases, with 15 bases separating them. The CDR3 DNA follows: TGCAGCCTCCCCGACTTGTCGGCTTTCTTT. It specifies CSLPDLSAFF.

The chain couples TRBV18 to TRBJ1-2; unclear D gene. The germline V and J ends were trimmed by 2 bases and 6 bases, with 10 bases remaining between them. CDR3 length equals 13 residues. Germline CDR1 and CDR2: KGHSH and LQKENI. CDR3 DNA sequence: TGTGCCAGCTCACCAGGAGGTTGGGATGGCTACACCTTC. Its translation: CASSPGGWDGYTF.

This CDR3 is CASRGRVGYTF. CDR3 nucleotides: TGTGCCAGCAGAGGCAGGGTGGGCTACACCTTC. This chain joins TRBV12-3 or TRBV12-4 and TRBJ1-2; D is possibly TRBD1 (5 bases). This CDR3 contains 11 residues. Trimming removed 6 bases at V and 8 bases at J, with 10 bases between.

V is TRBV4-2 and J is TRBJ2-1; a weak D match, TRBD2 (6 bases). V was pared by 0 bases and J by 3 bases, with 9 bases between. This CDR3 has 15 amino acids. Germline V gene lookup returns CDR1 LGHNA and CDR2 YNFKEQ. CDR3 sequence (DNA): TGTGCCAGCAGCCAAGAGCCTAGCGTCTACAATGAGCAGTTCTTC. This sequence encodes CASSQEPSVYNEQFF.

The chain joins TRBV21-1 to TRBJ2-7; the listed D gene, TRBD2, was not tested against the DNA. TRBV21-1 is reported as a pseudogene. The CDR3 runs 17 residues. CDR3 in amino acids: CASSWRRGLASPYEQYF. CDR3 coding DNA: TGTGCCAGCAGCTGGCGCAGGGGACTAGCCTCCCCCTACGAGCAGTACTTC.

The chain joins TRBV29-1 to TRBJ2-6, with TRBD1 matching 9 bases. J gave up 1 base and V 7 bases, and 8 bases lay outside the gene matches. Germline CDR1 is SQVTM and CDR2 is ANQGSEA. The CDR3 length is 16 residues. The CDR3 DNA is TGCAGCGCCCGATGGGGACAGGGTTCTGGGGCCAACGTCCTGACTTTC. It codes for CSARWGQGSGANVLTF. The full variable domain, its missing parts supplied by reference TRBV29-1 and TRBJ2-6, is SAVISQKPSRDICQRGTSLTIQCQVDSQVTMMFWYRQQPGQSLTLIATANQGSEATYESGFVIDKFPISRPNLTFSTLTVSNMSPEDSSIYLCSARWGQGSGANVLTFGAGSRLTVL.

This chain links TRBV11-2 with TRBJ2-3; 8 nucleotides match TRBD1. V lost 5 bases, J lost 0 bases, and 7 bases stayed unmatched. The CDR3 length is 16 residues. Germline loops: CDR1 SGHAT, CDR2 FQNNGV. The CDR3 reads CASSPDRGLSTDTQYF. CDR3 nucleotide sequence: TGTGCCAGCAGCCCTGACAGGGGACTTAGCACAGATACGCAGTATTTT.

The CDR3 loop reads CASTTSPPGGRFNSPLHF. Here the CDR3 DNA reads TGTGCCAGCACTACTTCACCCCCTGGGGGGCGATTCAATTCACCCCTCCACTTT. J is TRBJ1-6 and V is TRBV28; D is possibly TRBD1 (6 bases). CDR1 MDHEN and CDR2 SYDVKM come from the germline V gene. Trimming cost V 7 bases and J 7 bases, with 26 bases left between them. The CDR3 sequence is 18 residues long.

V usage is TRBV29-1 and J usage is TRBJ1-1; D call uncertain. This CDR3 is built from 11 residues. Germline CDR1 SQVTM, CDR2 ANQGSEA. Trimming left V 4 bases short and J 4 bases short, with 7 bases between. The CDR3 is CSVVKTTEAFF. The DNA for the CDR3 is TGCAGCGTTGTGAAGACCACTGAAGCTTTCTTT.

This clone was seen a handful of times. The chain links TRBV10-2 to TRBJ1-3, with D possibly TRBD1 on 6 matching bases. Per the germline V gene, CDR1 is WSHSY and CDR2 is SAAADI. With 0 bases removed from V and 0 bases from J, the gap between germline ends came to 6 bases. This CDR3 has 15 amino acids. In DNA form, the CDR3 reads TGCGCCAGCAGTGAGTCAGGGGGCTCTGGAAACACCATATATTTT. This sequence encodes CASSESGGSGNTIYF.

J is TRBJ2-2 and V is TRBV3-1 (or the pseudogene TRBV3-2), with D hard to call. Germline CDR1 and CDR2: LGHDT and YNNKEL (reference sequence). The V gene lost 2 bases and the J gene lost 3 bases, with 7 bases spanning the gap. This CDR3 has 14 residues. Here the CDR3 reads CASSQRADTGELFF. Written as DNA, the CDR3 is TGTGCCAGCAGCCAAAGGGCGGACACCGGGGAGCTGTTTTTT.

The rearrangement links TRBV7-9 to TRBJ2-3, with unresolved D. CDR3 length: 12 amino acids. Germline V lookup: CDR1 SEHNR, CDR2 FQNEAQ (reference sequence). The V and J ends lost 5 bases and 3 bases respectively, with 6 bases between them. This CDR3 reads CASSQGTDTQYF. CDR3 DNA: TGTGCCAGCAGCCAAGGAACAGATACGCAGTATTTT.

The chain uses TRBV6-5 and TRBJ1-1; D is undetermined. The CDR3 runs to 12 residues. Germline V CDR1 and CDR2: MNHEY, SVGAGI. The germline V and J ends were trimmed by 7 bases and 0 bases, with 6 bases remaining between them. The CDR3 DNA reads TGTGCCAGCAAGGCCATGAACACTGAAGCTTTCTTT. It yields the protein CASKAMNTEAFF.

V is TRBV11-2 and J is TRBJ1-2, with unresolved D. CDR3 length: 16 amino acids. Trimming removed 5 bases at V and 4 bases at J, with 20 bases between. The germline CDR1 and CDR2 sequences are SGHAT and FQNNGV. CDR3 coding DNA: TGTGCCAGCAGCCCCAGCATTTCACAAACCAGCTATGGCTACACCTTC. It codes for CASSPSISQTSYGYTF.

This clone was seen only once. This rearrangement joins TRBV5-1 to TRBJ1-6; 7 bases map to TRBD1. CDR1 and CDR2 (germline): SGHRS, YFSETQ. The J segment lost 8 bases and the V segment lost 1 base, leaving 9 bases of the junction unmatched. There are 16 residues in the CDR3. CDR3 region: CASSLKGPTGDSPLHF. The CDR3 coding sequence is TGCGCCAGCAGCTTGAAGGGCCCCACAGGGGATTCACCCCTCCACTTT.

The CDR3 reads CAISDQGSGGRKEKLFF. The CDR3 DNA is TGTGCCATCAGTGATCAAGGCTCGGGAGGGAGGAAGGAAAAACTGTTTTTT. J is TRBJ1-4 and V is TRBV10-3; D is uncertain. CDR3 length: 17 amino acids. V was shortened by 3 bases and J by 8 bases, with 22 bases between the two germline ends. Germline V gene data show CDR1 as ENHRY and CDR2 as SYGVKD.

This chain links TRBV24-1 with TRBJ1-1; D not certain. V dropped 4 bases and J dropped 6 bases, with 11 bases sitting between them. Germline V gene data show CDR1 as KGHDR and CDR2 as SFDVKD. This CDR3 is 13 amino acids long. CDR3 DNA sequence: TGTGCCACCAGTGACCGACACAAGGCTGAAGCTTTCTTT. Amino acid sequence: CATSDRHKAEAFF.

The chain joins TRBV2 to TRBJ1-5; 7 bases agree with TRBD1. Per germline, CDR1 SNHLY and CDR2 FYNNEI. V lost 6 bases to trimming and J lost 2 bases; unmatched junction nucleotides: 7. This CDR3 comprises 15 residues. CDR3 region: CASRADRWGNQPQHF. The CDR3 DNA is TGTGCCAGCAGGGCGGACAGGTGGGGCAATCAGCCCCAGCATTTT.